The source of this T cell receptor beta chain is a study of cytomegalovirus exposure and HLA in healthy donors. The primer mix had 60 Vbeta and 13 Jbeta primers. Only in-frame clones appear in the TCRdb table, and some are missing; sequencing was by immunoSEQ multiplex PCR. Of more than 95,000 clones listed, around 61% were seen once; the top ten hold roughly 3.5%. The V end was cut by 2 bases, the J end by 4 bases, with 7 bases between. The CDR3 loop spans 13 amino acids. Looked up from germline, CDR1 is WNHNN and CDR2 is SYGVQD (reference sequence). The receptor was derived from a woman in her 50s in good health and CMV-seronegative. The sample consisted of PBMCs. The gene calls are TRBV10-1 and TRBJ2-3; possible D gene TRBD2, 5 bases. CDR3 region: CASSEGSPDTQYF. The CDR3 bases are TGCGCCAGCAGTGAGGGGAGCCCAGATACGCAGTATTTT.